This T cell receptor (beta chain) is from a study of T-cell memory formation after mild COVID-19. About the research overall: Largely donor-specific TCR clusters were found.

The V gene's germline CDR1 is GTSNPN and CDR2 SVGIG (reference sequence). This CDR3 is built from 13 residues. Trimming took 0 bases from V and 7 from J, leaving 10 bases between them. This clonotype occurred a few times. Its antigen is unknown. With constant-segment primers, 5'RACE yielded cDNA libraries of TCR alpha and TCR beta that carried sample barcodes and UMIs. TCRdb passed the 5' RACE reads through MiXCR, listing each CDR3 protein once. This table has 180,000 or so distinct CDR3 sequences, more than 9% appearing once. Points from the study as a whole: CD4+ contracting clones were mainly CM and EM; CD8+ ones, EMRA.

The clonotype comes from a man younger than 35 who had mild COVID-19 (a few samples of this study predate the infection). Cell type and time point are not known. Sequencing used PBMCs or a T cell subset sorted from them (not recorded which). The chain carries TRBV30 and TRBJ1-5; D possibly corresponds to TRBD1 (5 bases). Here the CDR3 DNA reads TGTGCCTGGAGTGTTAACAGGCAGCAGCCCCAGCATTTT. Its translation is CAWSVNRQQPQHF. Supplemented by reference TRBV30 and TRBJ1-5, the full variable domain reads SQTIHQWPATLVQPVGSPLSLECTVEGTSNPNLYWYRQAAGRGLQLLFYSVGIGQISSEVPQNLSASRPQDRQFILSSKKLLLSDSGFYLCAWSVNRQQPQHFGDGTRLSIL.